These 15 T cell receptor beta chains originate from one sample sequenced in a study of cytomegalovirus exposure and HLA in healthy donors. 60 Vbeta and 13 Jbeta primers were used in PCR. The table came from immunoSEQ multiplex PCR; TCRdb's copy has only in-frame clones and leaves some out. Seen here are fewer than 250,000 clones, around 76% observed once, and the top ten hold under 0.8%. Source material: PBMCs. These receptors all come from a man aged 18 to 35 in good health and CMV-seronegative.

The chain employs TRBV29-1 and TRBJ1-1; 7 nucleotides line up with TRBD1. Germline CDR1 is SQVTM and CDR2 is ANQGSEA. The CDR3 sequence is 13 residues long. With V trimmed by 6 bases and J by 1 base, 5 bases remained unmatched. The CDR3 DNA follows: TGCAGCGTCCGGGACAGCCCGAACACTGAAGCTTTCTTT. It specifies CSVRDSPNTEAFF.

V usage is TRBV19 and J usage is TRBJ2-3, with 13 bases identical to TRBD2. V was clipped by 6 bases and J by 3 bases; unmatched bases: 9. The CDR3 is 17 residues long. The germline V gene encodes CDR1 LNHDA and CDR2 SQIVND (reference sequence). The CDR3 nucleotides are TGTGCCAGTAGCGAATCGACTAGCGGGAGGTTGACAGATACGCAGTATTTT. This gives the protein CASSESTSGRLTDTQYF.

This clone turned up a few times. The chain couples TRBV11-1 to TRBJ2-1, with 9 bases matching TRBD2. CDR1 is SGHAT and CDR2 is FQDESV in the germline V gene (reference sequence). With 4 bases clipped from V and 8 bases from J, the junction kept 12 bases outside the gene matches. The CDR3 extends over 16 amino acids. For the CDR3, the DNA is TGTGCCAGCAGCTCCGCCGGGACTAGCCGTCCCCATGAGCAGTTCTTC. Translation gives CASSSAGTSRPHEQFF.

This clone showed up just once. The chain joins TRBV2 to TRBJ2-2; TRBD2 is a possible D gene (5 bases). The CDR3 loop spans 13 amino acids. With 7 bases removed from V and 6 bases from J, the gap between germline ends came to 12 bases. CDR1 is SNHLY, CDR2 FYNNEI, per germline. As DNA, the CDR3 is TGTGCCAGCATCCTAGCCCCACCCGGGGAGCTGTTTTTT. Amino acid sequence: CASILAPPGELFF.

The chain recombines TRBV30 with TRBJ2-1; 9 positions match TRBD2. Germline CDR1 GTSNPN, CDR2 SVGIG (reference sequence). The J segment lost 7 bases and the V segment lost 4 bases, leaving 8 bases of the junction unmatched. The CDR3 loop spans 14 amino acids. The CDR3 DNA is TGTGCCTGGACCCCGGGACTAGCCGGGAATGAGCAGTTCTTC. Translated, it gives CAWTPGLAGNEQFF.

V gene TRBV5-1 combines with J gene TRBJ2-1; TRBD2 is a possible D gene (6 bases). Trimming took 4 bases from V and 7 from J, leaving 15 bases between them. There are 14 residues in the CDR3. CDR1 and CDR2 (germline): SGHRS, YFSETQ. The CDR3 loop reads CASSPSAGGNEQFF. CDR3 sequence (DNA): TGCGCCAGCAGCCCTAGCGCCGGAGGTAATGAGCAGTTCTTC.

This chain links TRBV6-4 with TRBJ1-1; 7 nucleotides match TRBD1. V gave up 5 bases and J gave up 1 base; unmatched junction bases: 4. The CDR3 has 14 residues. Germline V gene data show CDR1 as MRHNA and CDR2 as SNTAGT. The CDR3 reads CASSPNRGNTEAFF. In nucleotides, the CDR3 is TGTGCCAGCAGTCCAAACAGGGGGAACACTGAAGCTTTCTTT.

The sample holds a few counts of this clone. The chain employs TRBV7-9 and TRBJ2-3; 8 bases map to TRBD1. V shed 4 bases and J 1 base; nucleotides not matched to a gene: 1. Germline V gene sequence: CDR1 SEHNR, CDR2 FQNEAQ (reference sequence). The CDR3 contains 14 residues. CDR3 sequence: CASSSQGGTDTQYF. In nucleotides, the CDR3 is TGTGCCAGCAGCTCACAGGGGGGCACAGATACGCAGTATTTT.

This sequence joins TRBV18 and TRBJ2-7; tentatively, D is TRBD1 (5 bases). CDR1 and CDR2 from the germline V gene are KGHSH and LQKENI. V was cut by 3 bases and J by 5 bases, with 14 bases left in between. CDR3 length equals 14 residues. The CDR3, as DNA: TGTGCCAGCTCACCCTCCAGGGCTAGGGACGAGCAGTACTTC. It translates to CASSPSRARDEQYF.

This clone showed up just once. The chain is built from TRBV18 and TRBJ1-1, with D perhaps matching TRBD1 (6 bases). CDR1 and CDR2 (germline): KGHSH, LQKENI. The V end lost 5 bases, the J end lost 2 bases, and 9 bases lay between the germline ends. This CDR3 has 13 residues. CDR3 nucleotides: TGTGCCAGCTCAACAGGGTATAACACTGAAGCTTTCTTT. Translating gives CASSTGYNTEAFF.

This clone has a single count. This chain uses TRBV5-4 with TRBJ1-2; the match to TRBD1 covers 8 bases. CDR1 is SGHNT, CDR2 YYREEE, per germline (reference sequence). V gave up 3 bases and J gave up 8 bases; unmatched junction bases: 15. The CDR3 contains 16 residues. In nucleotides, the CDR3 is TGTGCCAGCAGCTCCTCGACAGGGGTGGCCTTAAGCGGCTACACCTTC. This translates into CASSSSTGVALSGYTF. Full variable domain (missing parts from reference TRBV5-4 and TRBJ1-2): ETGVTQSPTHLIKTRGQQVTLRCSSQSGHNTVSWYQQALGQGPQFIFQYYREEENGRGNFPPRFSGLQFPNYSSELNVNALELDDSALYLCASSSSTGVALSGYTFGSGTRLTVV.

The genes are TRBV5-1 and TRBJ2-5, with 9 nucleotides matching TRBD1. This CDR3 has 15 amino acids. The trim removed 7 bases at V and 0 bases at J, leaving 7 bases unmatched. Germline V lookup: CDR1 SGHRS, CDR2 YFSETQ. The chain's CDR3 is CASHPGQGYQETQYF. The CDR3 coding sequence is TGCGCCAGCCATCCGGGACAGGGATACCAAGAGACCCAGTACTTC.

Here the CDR3 reads CASALQGASYEQYF. CDR3 nucleotide sequence: TGTGCCAGCGCTTTACAGGGGGCATCCTACGAGCAGTACTTC. The chain couples TRBV7-8 to TRBJ2-7; 9 bases line up with TRBD1. The CDR3 is 14 residues long. Unmatched junction bases numbered 6, after V lost 8 bases and J lost 1 base. Germline-derived CDR1 and CDR2 are SGHVS and FQNEAQ. The full variable domain, rest sourced from reference TRBV7-8 and TRBJ2-7, is GAGVSQSPRYKVAKRGQDVALRCDPISGHVSLFWYQQALGQGPEFLTYFQNEAQLDKSGLPSDRFFAERPEGSVSTLKIQRTQQEDSAVYLCASALQGASYEQYFGPGTRLTVT.

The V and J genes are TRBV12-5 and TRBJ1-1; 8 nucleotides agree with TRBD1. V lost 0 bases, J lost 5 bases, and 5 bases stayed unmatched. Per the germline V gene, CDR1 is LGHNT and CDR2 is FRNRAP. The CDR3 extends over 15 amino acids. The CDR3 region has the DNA TGTGCTAGTGGTTTGGTCCGGGACAGGTCGACTGAAGCTTTCTTT. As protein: CASGLVRDRSTEAFF. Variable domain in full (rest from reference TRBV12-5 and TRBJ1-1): DARVTQTPRHKVTEMGQEVTMRCQPILGHNTVFWYRQTMMQGLELLAYFRNRAPLDDSGMPKDRFSAEMPDATLATLKIQPSEPRDSAVYFCASGLVRDRSTEAFFGQGTRLTVV.

The CDR3 protein is CASSPKRQGLDTQYF. Here the CDR3 DNA reads TGTGCCAGCTCACCCAAACGACAGGGGCTTGATACGCAGTATTTT. The chain combines TRBV18 with TRBJ2-3, with TRBD1 matching 8 bases. The CDR3 spans 15 residues. Losses at the gene ends were 3 bases for V and 6 bases for J; bases not matched to a gene: 8. In germline, CDR1 is KGHSH, CDR2 LQKENI.